These T cell receptor beta chains were read from a single sample in a study of blood T cell repertoires in COVID-19. TCRdb's table, derived via immunoSEQ multiplex PCR, lists solely in-frame clones and lacks some. The data hold 35,000 to 50,000 clones, with 80% to 90% observed a single time. Sequencing used peripheral blood. The origin of the receptors is a man aged 55-75 years with active COVID-19. CDR3s include the opening cysteine and the closing phenylalanine or tryptophan. A D gene is named only where the DNA matches it firmly. Part of the rows lack a size; the others show once, few, many or a class for expanded clones.

D	J	V	size	CDR3	DNA
TRBD2	TRBJ2-1	TRBV6-5	.	CASSYEDGLAYNEQFF	TGTGCCAGCAGTTACGAGGATGGACTAGCGTACAATGAGCAGTTCTTC
TRBD2	TRBJ2-7	TRBV5-4	.	CASSPRAERGHEQYF	TGTGCCAGCAGCCCCCGGGCCGAGCGGGGTCACGAGCAGTACTTC
.	TRBJ2-2	TRBV18	.	CASSSRNTGELFF	TGTGCCAGCTCATCCAGGAACACCGGGGAGCTGTTTTTT
.	TRBJ1-4	TRBV7-9	.	CASSFGSAPNEKLFF	TGTGCCAGCAGCTTCGGGTCTGCGCCTAATGAAAAACTGTTTTTT
.	TRBJ2-5	TRBV18	.	CASSPPATLETQYF	TGTGCCAGCTCACCACCGGCAACATTAGAGACCCAGTACTTC
.	TRBJ2-1	TRBV27	once	CASRPGGSYNEQFF	TGTGCCAGCCGCCCCGGAGGGTCCTACAATGAGCAGTTCTTC
.	TRBJ1-4	TRBV7-3	.	CASSLGQGNEKLFF	TGTGCCAGCAGCTTGGGGCAGGGGAATGAAAAACTGTTTTTT
.	TRBJ1-4	TRBV9	.	CASTLRGGANEKLFF	TGTGCCAGCACCCTAAGGGGGGGTGCTAATGAAAAACTGTTTTTT
.	TRBJ1-6	TRBV4-1	.	CASSQGLTANSPLHF	TGCGCCAGCAGCCAAGGGTTGACAGCCAATTCACCCCTCCACTTT
.	TRBJ1-5	TRBV27	.	CASSPVYSNQPQHF	TGTGCCAGCAGCCCGGTCTATAGCAATCAGCCCCAGCATTTT
TRBD2	TRBJ2-4	TRBV5-1	.	CASSRTSLKNIQYF	TGCGCCAGCAGCCGGACTAGCCTCAAAAACATTCAGTACTTC
.	TRBJ2-3	TRBV24-1	.	CATSDAEEDFTDTQYF	TGTGCCACCAGTGACGCCGAGGAGGATTTCACAGATACGCAGTATTTT
TRBD2	TRBJ2-3	TRBV23-1	.	CASSHERGPGDTQYF	TGCGCCAGCAGTCACGAGCGGGGCCCGGGAGATACGCAGTATTTT
TRBD1	TRBJ2-3	TRBV27	.	CASSSITHRGSTDTQYF	TGTGCCAGCAGCTCGATAACCCACAGGGGGAGCACAGATACGCAGTATTTT
TRBD2	TRBJ2-5	TRBV5-5	.	CASSEIAGGPLEKTQYF	TGTGCCAGCAGCGAAATAGCGGGAGGGCCGTTGGAAAAGACCCAGTACTTC
.	TRBJ2-3	TRBV4-1	.	CASSQDATGDTQYF	TGCGCCAGCAGCCAAGATGCAACCGGAGATACGCAGTATTTT
.	TRBJ2-3	TRBV20-1	.	CSARPTDTQYF	TGCAGTGCTAGACCAACAGATACGCAGTATTTT
TRBD2	TRBJ2-3	TRBV11-1	.	CASSLARAGATDTQYF	TGTGCCAGCAGCTTAGCCAGGGCGGGAGCGACAGATACGCAGTATTTT
TRBD1	TRBJ2-7	TRBV7-6	.	CASSLQGALNEQYF	TGTGCCAGCAGCTTACAGGGGGCCCTGAACGAGCAGTACTTC
.	TRBJ2-2	TRBV5-4	.	CASAGEVGTGELFF	TGTGCCAGCGCCGGGGAGGTGGGGACCGGGGAGCTGTTTTTT
TRBD1	TRBJ1-1	TRBV7-9	.	CASSPGQHNTEAFF	TGTGCCAGCAGCCCGGGACAGCATAACACTGAAGCTTTCTTT
.	TRBJ2-7	TRBV4-1	few	CASSQGGGTAYEQYF	TGCGCCAGCAGCCAAGGTGGCGGGACAGCCTACGAGCAGTACTTC
.	TRBJ1-3	TRBV11-2	few	CASSLSGGPNTIYF	TGTGCCAGCAGCTTGTCGGGGGGCCCAAACACCATATATTTT
.	TRBJ1-4	TRBV28	.	CASSRVLNEKLFF	TGTGCCAGCAGCCGGGTCCTTAATGAAAAACTGTTTTTT
TRBD1	TRBJ2-2	TRBV5-1	.	CASSVDRGRGTGELFF	TGCGCCAGCAGCGTCGACAGGGGGCGAGGGACCGGGGAGCTGTTTTTT
TRBD1	TRBJ2-1	TRBV28	.	CASSLYKGAPAKNEQFF	TGTGCCAGCAGTCTGTACAAGGGGGCCCCCGCTAAGAATGAGCAGTTCTTC
.	TRBJ1-4	TRBV18	.	CASSPPAVQEKLFF	TGTGCCAGCTCACCACCGGCGGTCCAAGAAAAACTGTTTTTT
.	TRBJ2-5	TRBV30	.	CAWSATGREETQYF	TGTGCCTGGAGTGCCACAGGGCGGGAGGAGACCCAGTACTTC
TRBD1	TRBJ2-7	TRBV4-2	.	CASSQERTGTYEQYF	TGTGCCAGCAGCCAAGAACGGACAGGGACCTACGAGCAGTACTTC
TRBD1	TRBJ2-3	TRBV5-1	.	CASSNPGQGGDTQYF	TGCGCCAGCAGTAACCCGGGACAGGGAGGAGATACGCAGTATTTT
TRBD1	TRBJ2-2	TRBV7-3	.	CASSESQGDTGELFF	TGTGCCAGCTCCGAGTCTCAGGGGGACACCGGGGAGCTGTTTTTT
.	TRBJ1-2	TRBV10-3	.	CAISERGPPECTF	TGTGCCATCAGTGAAAGGGGTCCGCCCGAATGCACCTTC
TRBD1	TRBJ2-1	TRBV5-1	.	CASSLGGPSYNEQFF	TGCGCCAGCAGCTTAGGGGGCCCCTCCTACAATGAGCAGTTCTTC
TRBD2	TRBJ2-1	TRBV27	.	CASSLLAGGGNEQFF	TGTGCCAGCAGTTTACTAGCGGGAGGAGGGAATGAGCAGTTCTTC
.	TRBJ2-7	TRBV19	.	CASSWGPTYEQYF	TGTGCCAGTAGTTGGGGGCCGACCTACGAGCAGTACTTC
TRBD2	TRBJ2-3	TRBV3-1/TRBV3-2	once	CASSQGTSGRGTQYF	TGTGCCAGCAGCCAAGGGACTAGCGGGAGAGGTACGCAGTATTTT
.	TRBJ2-7	TRBV12-3/TRBV12-4	.	CATSINGGEQYF	TGTGCCACCTCGATCAACGGAGGGGAGCAGTACTTC
.	TRBJ2-3	TRBV27	.	CASSDYTDTQYF	TGTGCCAGCAGTGACTACACAGATACGCAGTATTTT
.	TRBJ1-1	TRBV2	.	CASILSNMNTEAFF	TGTGCCAGCATCCTCAGTAACATGAACACTGAAGCTTTCTTT
.	TRBJ2-1	TRBV6-2/TRBV6-3	.	CASTPGSRYNEQFF	TGTGCCAGCACCCCTGGTAGTCGCTACAATGAGCAGTTCTTC
TRBD1	TRBJ1-4	TRBV7-9	once	CASSLGQGPNEKLFF	TGTGCCAGCAGCTTGGGACAGGGCCCTAATGAAAAACTGTTTTTT
TRBD2	TRBJ2-1	TRBV27	.	CASSAGVGLAVSYNEQFF	TGTGCCAGCAGTGCAGGCGTGGGACTAGCGGTTTCCTACAATGAGCAGTTCTTC
TRBD2	TRBJ2-5	TRBV5-4	.	CASKLAGGQETQYF	TGTGCCAGCAAACTAGCGGGAGGGCAAGAGACCCAGTACTTC
.	TRBJ1-1	TRBV15	.	CATSLSLREGGTEAFF	TGTGCCACCAGCCTCTCTTTGAGGGAAGGAGGCACTGAAGCTTTCTTT
.	TRBJ1-5	TRBV30	.	CAWNQGNQPQHF	TGTGCCTGGAACCAGGGCAATCAGCCCCAGCATTTT
TRBD1	TRBJ1-4	TRBV4-2	.	CASSQNARDRSRF	TGTGCCAGCAGCCAAAATGCCAGGGACAGGTCGCGTTTT
TRBD1	TRBJ2-5	TRBV7-9	.	CASSLARTGGGRPETQYF	TGTGCCAGCAGCTTAGCGAGGACAGGTGGGGGACGGCCAGAGACCCAGTACTTC
TRBD2	TRBJ2-3	TRBV10-1	.	CASSVGLVAGADTQYF	TGCGCCAGCAGTGTCGGTCTTGTAGCGGGGGCAGATACGCAGTATTTT
TRBD2	TRBJ2-7	TRBV6-2/TRBV6-3	.	CASSLAGGPYEQYF	TGTGCCAGCAGTCTAGCGGGAGGCCCCTACGAGCAGTACTTC
TRBD1	TRBJ2-1	TRBV7-9	few	CASSFGQGTHNEQFF	TGTGCCAGCAGCTTCGGACAGGGGACACACAATGAGCAGTTCTTC
.	TRBJ1-2	TRBV2	.	CASSVRARDINYGYTF	TGTGCCAGCAGCGTAAGGGCCCGGGACATCAACTATGGCTACACCTTC
TRBD1	TRBJ1-5	TRBV5-1	.	CASSPGQGFGSNQPQHF	TGCGCCAGCAGCCCGGGACAGGGCTTCGGGAGCAATCAGCCCCAGCATTTT
.	TRBJ2-7	TRBV24-1	.	CATKQGNEQYF	TGTGCCACTAAACAGGGCAACGAGCAGTACTTC
.	TRBJ2-7	TRBV24-1	once	CATSPRWSVDSYEQYF	TGTGCCACCAGTCCCCGGTGGAGTGTCGACTCCTACGAGCAGTACTTC